One sample yielded the 17 T cell receptor beta chains listed below, sequenced in a study of CD8 T cells in Susac syndrome. RNA, at about 0.45 to 1 ug, was reverse transcribed with random hexamers. TCRdb called the immunoSEQ multiplex PCR reads again in MiXCR, with one record for every CDR3 protein. The top ten hold roughly 0.09% of the sample, which has 230,000 or so distinct CDR3 sequences, 95% seen once. The sequenced material came from CD4+ T cells from PBMCs. These receptors all stem from a human donor with multiple sclerosis.

J is TRBJ2-5 and V is TRBV20-1; 7 bases are a match to TRBD2. There are 17 residues in the CDR3. CDR1 is DFQATT and CDR2 is SNEGSKA in the germline V gene (reference sequence). V lost 1 base to trimming and J lost 2 bases; unmatched junction nucleotides: 13. The CDR3 reads CSARGGSGLGFQETQYF. CDR3 DNA sequence: TGCAGTGCTAGAGGGGGGAGCGGACTAGGGTTTCAAGAGACCCAGTACTTC.

This chain links TRBV29-1 with TRBJ1-1; D unresolved. In germline, CDR1 is SQVTM, CDR2 ANQGSEA. Trimming took 4 bases from V and 3 from J, leaving 12 bases between them. The CDR3 runs 13 residues. The CDR3 here is CSVVLHRDTEAFF. DNA for the CDR3: TGCAGCGTTGTTCTTCACAGAGACACTGAAGCTTTCTTT.

V gene TRBV4-1 combines with J gene TRBJ1-4; possible D gene TRBD1, 5 bases. Germline-derived CDR1 and CDR2 are MGHRA and YSYEKL. CDR3 length equals 15 residues. Trimming removed 0 bases at V and 3 bases at J, with 8 bases between. In nucleotides, the CDR3 is TGCGCCAGCAGCCAAGAGGGCAGGGCTAATGAAAAACTGTTTTTT. Its protein is CASSQEGRANEKLFF.

The chain joins TRBV28 to TRBJ2-1; tentatively, D is TRBD2 (6 bases). Germline CDR1 is MDHEN and CDR2 is SYDVKM. The CDR3 sequence is 16 residues long. V dropped 4 bases and J dropped 7 bases, with 20 bases sitting between them. The CDR3 DNA sequence: TGTGCCAGCAGTTATGTCGGAGGGCGCGTTGTGAATGAGCAGTTCTTC. Translating it yields CASSYVGGRVVNEQFF.

This chain links TRBV3-1 with TRBJ2-5, with D tentatively TRBD1 or TRBD2 (5 bases each). Germline CDR1 is LGHDT and CDR2 is YNNKEL (reference sequence). Trimming took off 6 bases at V and 9 bases at J, with 11 bases between the two ends. The length of the CDR3 is 11 residues. The CDR3 DNA follows: TGTGCCAGCAGGCGAGGGGCGGCCCAGTACTTC. This sequence encodes CASRRGAAQYF.

The gene calls are TRBV20-1 and TRBJ2-3; 11 bases fit TRBD2. Per the germline V gene, CDR1 is DFQATT and CDR2 is SNEGSKA (reference sequence). The CDR3 is 14 residues long. V lost 7 bases, J lost 2 bases, and 5 bases stayed unmatched. CDR3 in DNA: TGCAGTGGAGGACTAGCGGGTAACACAGATACGCAGTATTTT. It is translated as CSGGLAGNTDTQYF.

This chain joins TRBV7-2 and TRBJ1-4; weak D call: TRBD1 (5 bases). Germline V gives CDR1 SGHTA, CDR2 FQGNSA. The CDR3 consists of 15 residues. V was trimmed by 2 bases and J by 8 bases, leaving 15 bases between them. CDR3 in DNA: TGTGCCAGCAGCTTAAGGGGCGCCTCGGGGGAAAAACTGTTTTTT. Its translation: CASSLRGASGEKLFF.

This clonotype was seen just once. The chain recombines TRBV9 with TRBJ1-4, with 12 bases lining up with TRBD1. Germline V lookup: CDR1 SGDLS, CDR2 YYNGEE. Trimming took 3 bases from V and 12 from J; bases not matched to a gene: 9. The CDR3 has 15 amino acids. CDR3 bases: TGTGCCAGCAGCGCGACCGGGACAGGGGGCGTTCAACTGTTTTTT. Translated: CASSATGTGGVQLFF.

The chain couples TRBV4-2 to TRBJ2-5; D might be TRBD2 (6 bases). There are 15 residues in the CDR3. CDR1 LGHNA and CDR2 YNFKEQ come from the germline V gene. The ends were cut back, 0 bases at V and 5 bases at J, with 13 bases in the middle. The CDR3 spells CASSQDSGGEETQYF. CDR3 DNA sequence: TGTGCCAGCAGCCAAGATAGTGGAGGGGAGGAGACCCAGTACTTC.

This chain connects TRBV3-1 to TRBJ1-2; D may be TRBD1 (6 bases). Germline V lookup: CDR1 LGHDT, CDR2 YNNKEL (reference sequence). The CDR3 consists of 18 residues. Trimming took off 1 base at V and 7 bases at J, with 25 bases between the two ends. In nucleotides, the CDR3 is TGTGCCAGCAGCCAAGGATCGATCCTCCGGACAGTAGATCTTGGCTACACCTTC. Translating it yields CASSQGSILRTVDLGYTF.

This chain joins TRBV5-1 and TRBJ1-1, with a possible D match to TRBD1 (5 bases). This CDR3 is built from 16 residues. Germline CDR1 reads SGHRS; CDR2 reads YFSETQ. Trimming removed 7 bases at V and 8 bases at J, with 27 bases between. The CDR3 region is CASDPEGGQGTSEAFF. The CDR3 nucleotides are TGCGCCAGCGACCCCGAAGGTGGGCAGGGAACGTCGGAAGCTTTCTTT.

The genes are TRBV30 and TRBJ1-4; D not resolved. Trimming stripped 2 bases from V and 0 bases from J, with 13 bases between. The CDR3 runs 16 residues. The germline V gene has CDR1 GTSNPN and CDR2 SVGIG (reference sequence). The CDR3 region has the DNA TGTGCCTGGAGTCTAGGCACCTCTGCAACTAATGAAAAACTGTTTTTT. It translates to CAWSLGTSATNEKLFF. Together with reference TRBV30 and TRBJ1-4, the CDR3 gives the full variable domain: SQTIHQWPATLVQPVGSPLSLECTVEGTSNPNLYWYRQAAGRGLQLLFYSVGIGQISSEVPQNLSASRPQDRQFILSSKKLLLSDSGFYLCAWSLGTSATNEKLFFGSGTQLSVL.

The rearrangement joins TRBV7-9 to TRBJ1-5, with D uncertain. The CDR3 runs to 13 residues. Trimming shortened V by 5 bases and J by 5 bases, and 10 bases separated the two germline ends. The V gene's germline CDR1 is SEHNR and CDR2 FQNEAQ (reference sequence). The CDR3 here is CASSRHGDQPQHF. In DNA form, the CDR3 reads TGTGCCAGCAGCCGACACGGGGATCAGCCCCAGCATTTT.

This chain links TRBV4-1 with TRBJ2-1; perhaps TRBD1 as D (6 bases). CDR3 length: 18 residues. Germline V gives CDR1 MGHRA, CDR2 YSYEKL. Between the trimmed V and J ends, which lost 2 bases and 0 bases, there was a span of 17 bases. CDR3 sequence (DNA): TGCGCCAGCAGCCAATTTTTCCAGGGGCAAGACTCCTACAATGAGCAGTTCTTC. Its translation is CASSQFFQGQDSYNEQFF.

This clonotype was found once. The chain joins TRBV7-2 to TRBJ2-7; D may match TRBD1 or TRBD2 (5 bases each). The CDR3 runs to 14 residues. With 5 bases removed from V and 2 bases from J, the gap between germline ends came to 13 bases. CDR1 is SGHTA, CDR2 FQGNSA, per germline. The CDR3 is CASSTSGATYEQYF. The CDR3 DNA follows: TGTGCCAGCAGCACTTCCGGGGCGACCTACGAGCAGTACTTC. The variable domain in full, completed from reference TRBV7-2 and TRBJ2-7, reads GAGVSQSPSNKVTEKGKDVELRCDPISGHTALYWYRQSLGQGLEFLIYFQGNSAPDKSGLPSDRFSAERTGGSVSTLTIQRTQQEDSAVYLCASSTSGATYEQYFGPGTRLTVT.

The gene calls are TRBV29-1 and TRBJ1-2; a weak D match, TRBD1 (6 bases). CDR3 length: 15 residues. Trimming took 7 bases from V and 0 from J, leaving 18 bases between them. The germline CDR1 and CDR2 sequences are SQVTM and ANQGSEA. The CDR3 sequence is CSALFRGGTNYGYTF. The CDR3 region has the DNA TGCAGCGCCCTCTTTAGGGGGGGAACTAACTATGGCTACACCTTC.

V gene TRBV20-1 combines with J gene TRBJ1-1; the match to TRBD1 covers 7 bases. Trimming cost V 1 base and J 0 bases; bases outside gene matches: 5. This CDR3 is 15 amino acids long. Germline V lookup: CDR1 DFQATT, CDR2 SNEGSKA (reference sequence). CDR3 coding DNA: TGCAGTGCTAGAGGACAACAGGGGTTGAACACTGAAGCTTTCTTT. The encoded protein is CSARGQQGLNTEAFF.